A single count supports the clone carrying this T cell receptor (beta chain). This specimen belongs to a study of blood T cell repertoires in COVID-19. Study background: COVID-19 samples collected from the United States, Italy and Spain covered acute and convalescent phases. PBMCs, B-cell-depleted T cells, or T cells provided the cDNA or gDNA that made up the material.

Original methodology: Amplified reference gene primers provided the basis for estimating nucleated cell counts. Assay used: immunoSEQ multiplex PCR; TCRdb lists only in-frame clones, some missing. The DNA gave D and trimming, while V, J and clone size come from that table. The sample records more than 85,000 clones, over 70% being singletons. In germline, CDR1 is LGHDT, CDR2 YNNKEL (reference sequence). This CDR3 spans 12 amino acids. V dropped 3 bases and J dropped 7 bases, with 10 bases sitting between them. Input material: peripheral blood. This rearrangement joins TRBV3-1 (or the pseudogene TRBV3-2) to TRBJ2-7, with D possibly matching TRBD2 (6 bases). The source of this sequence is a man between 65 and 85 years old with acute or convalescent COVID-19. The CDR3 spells CASSHEGREQYF. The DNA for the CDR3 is TGTGCCAGCAGCCATGAGGGGAGGGAGCAGTACTTC.